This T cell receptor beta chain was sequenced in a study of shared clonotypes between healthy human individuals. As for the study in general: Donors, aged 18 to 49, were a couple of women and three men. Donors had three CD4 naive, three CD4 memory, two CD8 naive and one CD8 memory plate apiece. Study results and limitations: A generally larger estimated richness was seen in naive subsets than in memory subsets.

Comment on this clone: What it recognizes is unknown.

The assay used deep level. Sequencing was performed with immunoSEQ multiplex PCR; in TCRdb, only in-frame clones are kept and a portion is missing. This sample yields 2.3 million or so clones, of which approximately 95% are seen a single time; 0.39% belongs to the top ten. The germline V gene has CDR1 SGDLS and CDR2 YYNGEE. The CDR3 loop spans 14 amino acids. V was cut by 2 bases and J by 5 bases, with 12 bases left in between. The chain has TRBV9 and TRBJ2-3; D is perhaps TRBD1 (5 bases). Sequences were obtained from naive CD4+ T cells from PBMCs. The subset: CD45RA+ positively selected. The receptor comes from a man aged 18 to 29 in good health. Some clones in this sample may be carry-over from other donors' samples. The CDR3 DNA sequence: TGTGCCAGCAGCGTGATAGACAGTAGAGATACGCAGTATTTT. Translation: CASSVIDSRDTQYF.